This paragraph reports one T cell receptor (beta chain). Other DNA sequences from this sample encode an identical CDR3 as well. After removal of 4 bases from V and 7 bases from J, the junction contained 1 base not matched to a gene. Germline CDR1 reads MNHEY; CDR2 reads SMNVEV (reference sequence). The CDR3 has 14 residues. This sample is drawn from a study of control samples from healthy donors and cancer patients. Sequencing was performed with immunoSEQ multiplex PCR; in TCRdb, only in-frame clones are kept and a portion is missing. In the table there are hundreds of thousands of clones, over 75% of which are singletons.

The sequenced sample consisted of PBMCs. The TCR sequence derives from a man aged 35 to 55 with head and neck cancer. The chain is built from TRBV27 and TRBJ2-1; 13 bases fit TRBD2. The CDR3 reads CASSSGLAGNEQFF. The DNA for the CDR3 is TGTGCCAGCAGTTCGGGACTAGCGGGAAATGAGCAGTTCTTC.